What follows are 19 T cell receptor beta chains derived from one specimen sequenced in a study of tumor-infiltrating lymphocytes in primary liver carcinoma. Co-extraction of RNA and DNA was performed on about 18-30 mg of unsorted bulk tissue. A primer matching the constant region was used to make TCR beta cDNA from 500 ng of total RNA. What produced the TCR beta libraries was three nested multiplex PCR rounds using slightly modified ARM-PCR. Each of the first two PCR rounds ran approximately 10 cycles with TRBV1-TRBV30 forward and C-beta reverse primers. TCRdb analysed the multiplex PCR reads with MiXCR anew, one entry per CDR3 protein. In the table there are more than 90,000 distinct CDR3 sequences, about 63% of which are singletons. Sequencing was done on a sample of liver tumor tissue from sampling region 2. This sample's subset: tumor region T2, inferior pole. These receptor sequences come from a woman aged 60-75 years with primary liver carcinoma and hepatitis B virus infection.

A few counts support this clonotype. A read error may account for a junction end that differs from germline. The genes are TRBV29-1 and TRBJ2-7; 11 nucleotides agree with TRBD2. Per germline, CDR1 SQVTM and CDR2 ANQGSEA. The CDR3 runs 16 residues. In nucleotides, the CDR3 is TGCAGCGTGGGAGGACTAGCGGGCCTTAGCACCTATGAGCAGTACTTC. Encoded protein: CSVGGLAGLSTYEQYF.

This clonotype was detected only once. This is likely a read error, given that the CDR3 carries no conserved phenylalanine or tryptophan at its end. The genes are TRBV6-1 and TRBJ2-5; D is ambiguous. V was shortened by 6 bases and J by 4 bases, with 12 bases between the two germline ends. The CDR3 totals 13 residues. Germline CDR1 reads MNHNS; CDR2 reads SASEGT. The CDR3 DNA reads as TGTGCCAGCAGAAGTTATCGGGTAGAGACCCAGTACTAT. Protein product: CASRSYRVETQYY.

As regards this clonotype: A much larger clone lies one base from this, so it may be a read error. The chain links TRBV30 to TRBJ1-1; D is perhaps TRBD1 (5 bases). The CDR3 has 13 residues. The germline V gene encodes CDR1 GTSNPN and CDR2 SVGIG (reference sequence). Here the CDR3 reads CAWSRGIGTEASF. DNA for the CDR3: TGTGCCTGGAGTCGGGGGATCGGCACTGAAGCTTCCTTT. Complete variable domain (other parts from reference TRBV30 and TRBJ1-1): SQTIHQWPATLVQPVGSPLSLECTVEGTSNPNLYWYRQAAGRGLQLLFYSVGIGQISSEVPQNLSASRPQDRQFILSSKKLLLSDSGFYLCAWSRGIGTEASFGQGTRLTVV.

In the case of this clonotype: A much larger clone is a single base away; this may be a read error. The CDR3 reads CTISFTGSAEAFF. DNA for the CDR3: TGTACCATCAGTTTCACAGGGTCGGCTGAAGCTTTCTTT. This chain links TRBV10-3 with TRBJ1-1; D is possibly TRBD1 (6 bases). Germline lookup yields CDR1 ENHRY and CDR2 SYGVKD. The CDR3 sequence is 13 residues long.

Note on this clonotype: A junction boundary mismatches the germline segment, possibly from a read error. CDR3 amino acids: CASSITIQGDGGYTF. The CDR3 coding sequence is TGTGCTAGCAGCATAACAATACAGGGAGATGGCGGCTACACCTTC. V gene TRBV11-2 combines with J gene TRBJ1-2, with a weak D call TRBD1 (6 bases). Looked up from germline, CDR1 is SGHAT and CDR2 is FQNNGV. The CDR3 runs 15 residues.

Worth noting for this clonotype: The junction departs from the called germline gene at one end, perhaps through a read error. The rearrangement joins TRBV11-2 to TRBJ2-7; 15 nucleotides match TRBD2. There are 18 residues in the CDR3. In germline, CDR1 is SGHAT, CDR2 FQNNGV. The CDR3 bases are TGTGCCAGTAGCTTAACCCTAAGGGGGACTAGCGGGAGGAGCGAACAGTACTTC. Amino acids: CASSLTLRGTSGRSEQYF.

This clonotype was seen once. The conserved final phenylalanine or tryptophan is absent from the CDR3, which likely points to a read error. The CDR3 bases are TGTGCCAGCAGTCAAGGGGACCACCTCGTGGAGACCCAGTACTTG. Its translation: CASSQGDHLVETQYL. The chain is built from TRBV4-2 and TRBJ2-5; D is tentatively TRBD1 or TRBD2 (5 bases each). The CDR3 is 15 amino acids. Germline CDR1 and CDR2: LGHNA and YNFKEQ.

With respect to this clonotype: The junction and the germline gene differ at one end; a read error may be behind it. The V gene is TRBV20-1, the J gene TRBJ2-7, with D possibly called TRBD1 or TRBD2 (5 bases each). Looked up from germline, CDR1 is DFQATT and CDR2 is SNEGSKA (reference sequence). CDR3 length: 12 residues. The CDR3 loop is CSARDGTYEQYF. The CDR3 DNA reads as TGCAGTGCTAGGGACGGGACCTATGAGCAGTACTTC.

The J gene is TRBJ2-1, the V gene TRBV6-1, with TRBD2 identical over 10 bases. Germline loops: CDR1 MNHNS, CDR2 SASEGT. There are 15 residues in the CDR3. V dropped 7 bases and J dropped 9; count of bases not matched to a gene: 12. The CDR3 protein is CASNGASGREGEQFF. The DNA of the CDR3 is TGTGCCAGCAATGGGGCTAGCGGGAGAGAAGGTGAGCAGTTCTTC.

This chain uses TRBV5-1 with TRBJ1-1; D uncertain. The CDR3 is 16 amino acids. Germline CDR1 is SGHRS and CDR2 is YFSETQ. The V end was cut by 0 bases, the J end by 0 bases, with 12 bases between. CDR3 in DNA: TGCGCCAGCAGCTTGGACCCCCCGGGGATGAACACTGAAGCTTTCTTT. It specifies CASSLDPPGMNTEAFF.

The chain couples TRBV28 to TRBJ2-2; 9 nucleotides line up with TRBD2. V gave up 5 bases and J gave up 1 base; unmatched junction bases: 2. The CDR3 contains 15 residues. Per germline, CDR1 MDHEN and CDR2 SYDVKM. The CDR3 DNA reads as TGTGCCAGCAGTCCGACTAGCGGGAACACCGGGGAGCTGTTTTTT. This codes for CASSPTSGNTGELFF.

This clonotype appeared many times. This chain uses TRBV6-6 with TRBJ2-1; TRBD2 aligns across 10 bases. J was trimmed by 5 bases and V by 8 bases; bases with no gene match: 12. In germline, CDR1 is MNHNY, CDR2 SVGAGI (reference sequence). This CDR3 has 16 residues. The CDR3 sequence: CASGIIAGGPDNEQFF. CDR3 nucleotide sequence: TGTGCCAGCGGTATAATAGCGGGAGGTCCCGACAATGAGCAGTTCTTC.

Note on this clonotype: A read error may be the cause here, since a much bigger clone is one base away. CDR3 nucleotide sequence: TGTGCCAGCAGGGGAGGCGAGGCCACCAGGTCCTACAATGAGCAGTTCTTC. This translates into CASRGGEATRSYNEQFF. The V and J genes are TRBV28 and TRBJ2-1; TRBD2 is a possible D gene (6 bases). The CDR3 is 17 residues long. CDR1 is MDHEN and CDR2 is SYDVKM in the germline V gene. Trimming removed 6 bases at V and 1 base at J, with 19 bases between.

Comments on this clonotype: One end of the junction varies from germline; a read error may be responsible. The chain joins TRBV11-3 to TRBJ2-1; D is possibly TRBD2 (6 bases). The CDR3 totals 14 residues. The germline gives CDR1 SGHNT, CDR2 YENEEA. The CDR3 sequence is CAGSLRDRDFQQFF. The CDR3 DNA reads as TGTGCCGGCAGCCTCCGGGACCGGGACTTCCAGCAGTTCTTC.

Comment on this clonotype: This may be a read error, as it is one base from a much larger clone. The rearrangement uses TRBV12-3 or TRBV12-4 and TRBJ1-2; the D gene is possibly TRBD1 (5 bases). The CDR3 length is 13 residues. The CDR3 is CASSFQGAYGHTF. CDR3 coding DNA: TGTGCCAGCAGTTTTCAGGGAGCCTATGGCCACACCTTC.

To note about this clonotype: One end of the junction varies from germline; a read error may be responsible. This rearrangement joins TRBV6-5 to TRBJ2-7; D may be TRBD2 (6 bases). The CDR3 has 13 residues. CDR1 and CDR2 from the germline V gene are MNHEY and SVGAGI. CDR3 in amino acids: CANSYASVYEKYF. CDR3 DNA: TGTGCCAACAGTTACGCTAGCGTCTACGAGAAGTACTTC.

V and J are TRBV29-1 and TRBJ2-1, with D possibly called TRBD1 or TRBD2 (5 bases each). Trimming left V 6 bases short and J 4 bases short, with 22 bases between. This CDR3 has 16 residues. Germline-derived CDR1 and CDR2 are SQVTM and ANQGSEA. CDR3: CSVQEASGAQYNEQFF. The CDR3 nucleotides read TGCAGCGTCCAGGAGGCTAGTGGGGCCCAGTACAATGAGCAGTTCTTC.

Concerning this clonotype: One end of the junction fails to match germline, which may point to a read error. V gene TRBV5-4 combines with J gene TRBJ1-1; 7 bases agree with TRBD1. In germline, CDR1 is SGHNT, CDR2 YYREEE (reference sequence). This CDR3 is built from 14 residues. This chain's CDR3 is CAGSSGQAYTEAFF. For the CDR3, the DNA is TGTGCCGGCAGCTCAGGACAGGCATACACTGAAGCTTTCTTT. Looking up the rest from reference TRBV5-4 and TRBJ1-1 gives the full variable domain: ETGVTQSPTHLIKTRGQQVTLRCSSQSGHNTVSWYQQALGQGPQFIFQYYREEENGRGNFPPRFSGLQFPNYSSELNVNALELDDSALYLCAGSSGQAYTEAFFGQGTRLTVV.

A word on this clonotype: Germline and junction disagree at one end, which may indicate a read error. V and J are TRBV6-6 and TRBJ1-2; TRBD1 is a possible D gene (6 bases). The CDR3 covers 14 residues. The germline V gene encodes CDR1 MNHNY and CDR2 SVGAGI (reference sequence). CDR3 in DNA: TGTGCTAGCAGTTTGGGACACGAAAACTATGGCTACAACTTC. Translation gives CASSLGHENYGYNF.